This T cell receptor beta chain was observed in a study of regulatory T cells in long-lasting Graves disease. The overall study: Antithyroid drug intake by newly diagnosed Graves' patients had lasted under 3 months.

CDR3-region Arm-PCR and iRepertoire HTBI primers produced the TCR beta libraries. TCRdb re-analysed the multiplex PCR reads in MiXCR, keeping a single row per CDR3 protein. The data hold more than 450,000 distinct CDR3 sequences, with approximately 12% observed a single time. There are 13 residues in the CDR3. The germline CDR1 and CDR2 sequences are SQVTM and ANQGSEA. V lost 6 bases and J lost 2, with 14 bases in between. As for time point: newly diagnosed GD, antithyroid drugs for less than 3 months. Following extraction of RNA from PBMCs, that RNA was used to make the TCR library. Regarding the study as a whole: The study found TRBV28, TRBJ1-2 and TRBJ2-5 favored in persistent disease.

This clonotype was seen repeatedly, ten times or more. Its antigen is as yet unknown. The sample also formed part of further work on T cells in Graves' hyperthyroidism and ophthalmopathy. According to that study: TCR CDR3 regions were first amplified by RT-PCR with HTBI primers.

The sequences come from peripheral blood mononuclear cells (PBMCs), collected at new diagnosis, from a patient treated with antithyroid drugs. V is TRBV29-1 and J is TRBJ2-7; a weak D match, TRBD2 (6 bases). This sequence was found in a woman younger than 45 with Graves disease. The CDR3 reads CSVGTGGAYEQYF. CDR3 nucleotides: TGCAGCGTCGGGACCGGAGGGGCCTACGAGCAGTACTTC.